What follows are 20 T cell receptor beta chains derived from one specimen sequenced in a study of beta chain features in type 1 diabetes. The authors reverse transcribed all of the isolated RNA, so sequencing captured expressed TCRB transcripts. The table came from immunoSEQ multiplex PCR; TCRdb's copy has only in-frame clones and leaves some out. Of 250,000 to 350,000 clones in the sample, 9.5% to 12% were seen once. Sequenced sample: naive CD4+ T cells from blood. Source of these receptors: a woman in her twenties or thirties in good health.

The V call is TRBV7-2, the J call TRBJ1-4; 9 bases are a match to TRBD1. The CDR3 consists of 15 residues. From germline, CDR1 is SGHTA and CDR2 FQGNSA. Losses at the gene ends were 5 bases for V and 8 bases for J; bases not matched to a gene: 9. This CDR3 reads CASSTNRGRVEKLFF. The CDR3 nucleotides read TGTGCCAGCAGCACCAACAGGGGGCGGGTCGAAAAACTGTTTTTT.

In its sample, this clone was seen a few times. The V gene is TRBV9, the J gene TRBJ2-3; TRBD1 is a possible D gene (5 bases). The length of the CDR3 is 13 residues. Germline V lookup: CDR1 SGDLS, CDR2 YYNGEE. The V gene lost 4 bases and the J gene lost 4 bases, with 10 bases spanning the gap. The CDR3 DNA is TGTGCCAGCAGCCCCCGACAGCCAGATACGCAGTATTTT. Translated: CASSPRQPDTQYF.

The sample holds a few counts of this clone. V is TRBV7-3 and J is TRBJ2-1; 8 bases map to TRBD1. Germline CDR1 SGHTA, CDR2 FQGTGA. J gave up 6 bases and V 5 bases, and 9 bases lay outside the gene matches. The CDR3 length is 15 residues. CDR3 DNA: TGTGCCAGCAGCCCGGACAGGGTCGGACTCAATGAGCAGTTCTTC. This codes for CASSPDRVGLNEQFF.

This clone showed up just a few times. The chain uses TRBV28 and TRBJ2-7; the match to TRBD1 covers 11 bases. In germline, CDR1 is MDHEN, CDR2 SYDVKM. The CDR3 is 15 residues long. J gave up 7 bases and V 6 bases, and 11 bases lay outside the gene matches. In nucleotides, the CDR3 is TGTGCCAGCAGGATTCCCGGGACAGGGGGTAGGGAGCAGTACTTC. It translates to CASRIPGTGGREQYF.

This chain joins TRBV5-6 and TRBJ1-5, with TRBD1 as a possible D gene (6 bases). CDR1 and CDR2 from the germline V gene are SGHDT and YYEEEE. The CDR3 has 15 residues. With 1 base removed from V and 4 bases from J, the gap between germline ends came to 12 bases. CDR3: CASSLHAGANQPQHF. CDR3 in DNA: TGTGCCAGCAGCTTGCATGCAGGGGCAAATCAGCCCCAGCATTTT.

The chain links TRBV30 to TRBJ2-5; TRBD1 is a possible D gene (6 bases). This CDR3 contains 14 residues. In germline, CDR1 is GTSNPN, CDR2 SVGIG (reference sequence). Trimming removed 0 bases from V and 7 bases from J, with 15 bases in between. The CDR3 here is CAWSVTGDYLTQYF. CDR3 nucleotide sequence: TGTGCCTGGAGTGTGACAGGAGACTACTTGACCCAGTACTTC.

The CDR3: CASSPRLGGRDDEQFF. The CDR3 DNA follows: TGTGCCAGCAGCCCCCGACTCGGCGGGAGGGACGATGAGCAGTTCTTC. The chain uses TRBV9 and TRBJ2-1; 9 positions agree with TRBD2. CDR3 length: 16 amino acids. Germline V gives CDR1 SGDLS, CDR2 YYNGEE. V was clipped by 4 bases and J by 8 bases; unmatched bases: 13.

In DNA form, the CDR3 reads TGTGCCAGCAGCCAAACAGGGCTAAATACGCAGTATTTT. Protein product: CASSQTGLNTQYF. The gene calls are TRBV27 and TRBJ2-3; D is perhaps TRBD1 (6 bases). V gave up 6 bases and J gave up 7 bases, with 14 bases separating them. The germline V gene encodes CDR1 MNHEY and CDR2 SMNVEV (reference sequence). The CDR3 runs to 13 residues.

The chain couples TRBV2 to TRBJ1-2; a weak D match, TRBD1 (6 bases). The CDR3 spans 15 residues. V dropped 8 bases and J dropped 4 bases, with 20 bases sitting between them. In germline, CDR1 is SNHLY, CDR2 FYNNEI. For the CDR3, the DNA is TGTGCCAGCTGGAAAGGCGGACAGTCGGGCTATGGCTACACCTTC. Its translation is CASWKGGQSGYGYTF.

In DNA form, the CDR3 reads TGTGCCAGTAGTCATCGGACAGCAACTAATGAAAAACTGTTTTTT. It specifies CASSHRTATNEKLFF. V usage is TRBV19 and J usage is TRBJ1-4, with D tentatively TRBD1 (6 bases). The CDR3 covers 15 residues. V lost 5 bases to trimming and J lost 0 bases, with 10 bases between them. Germline CDR1 reads LNHDA; CDR2 reads SQIVND (reference sequence).

This clone was observed a handful of times. The chain combines TRBV11-2 with TRBJ2-1, with no clear D. V was shortened by 2 bases and J by 5 bases, with 4 bases between the two germline ends. This CDR3 region has 12 residues. CDR1 and CDR2 from the germline V gene are SGHAT and FQNNGV. The CDR3 sequence is CASSLTNNEQFF. As DNA, the CDR3 is TGTGCCAGCAGCTTAACAAACAATGAGCAGTTCTTC. Combining the CDR3 with reference TRBV11-2 and TRBJ2-1 gives the whole variable domain EAGVAQSPRYKIIEKRQSVAFWCNPISGHATLYWYQQILGQGPKLLIQFQNNGVVDDSQLPKDRFSAERLKGVDSTLKIQPAKLEDSAVYLCASSLTNNEQFFGPGTRLTVL.

This clone was recorded a few times. The J gene is TRBJ2-3, the V gene TRBV28, with 8 positions matching TRBD2. The trim removed 7 bases at V and 2 bases at J, leaving 5 bases unmatched. In germline, CDR1 is MDHEN, CDR2 SYDVKM. The CDR3 loop spans 14 amino acids. The CDR3 region is CASKLAGITDTQYF. In nucleotides, the CDR3 is TGTGCCAGCAAGCTAGCGGGCATCACAGATACGCAGTATTTT.

The CDR3 spells CASSLELNTDTQYF. Here the CDR3 DNA reads TGTGCCAGCAGCTTGGAGTTGAACACAGATACGCAGTATTTT. J is TRBJ2-3 and V is TRBV7-9; D is unclear. Per the germline V gene, CDR1 is SEHNR and CDR2 is FQNEAQ (reference sequence). V lost 3 bases, J lost 2 bases, and 9 bases lay in between. The CDR3 is made up of 14 amino acids.

This clone was counted only a few times. The gene calls are TRBV5-1 and TRBJ2-2; 9 bases map to TRBD1. This CDR3 has 14 residues. Germline V gene lookup returns CDR1 SGHRS and CDR2 YFSETQ. V shed 3 bases, J shed 7 bases, and the junction held 4 bases outside the gene matches. The CDR3: CASSWGQGSGELFF. CDR3 sequence (DNA): TGCGCCAGCAGCTGGGGACAGGGAAGCGGGGAGCTGTTTTTT.

This rearrangement joins TRBV28 to TRBJ2-3, with 9 positions matching TRBD2. The CDR3 is 14 amino acids. V shed 6 bases, J shed 4 bases, and the junction held 5 bases outside the gene matches. In germline, CDR1 is MDHEN, CDR2 SYDVKM. The CDR3 region has the DNA TGTGCCAGCAGCCATAGCGGGAGTGCAGATACGCAGTATTTT. It encodes CASSHSGSADTQYF.

This clone was observed a few times. V usage is TRBV9 and J usage is TRBJ1-2, with D perhaps matching TRBD1 (5 bases). The CDR3 spans 13 residues. The V gene's germline CDR1 is SGDLS and CDR2 YYNGEE. V was trimmed by 3 bases and J by 1 base, leaving 7 bases between them. CDR3 loop: CASSEGVNYGYTF. CDR3 bases: TGTGCCAGCAGCGAAGGGGTTAACTATGGCTACACCTTC.

This rearrangement joins TRBV29-1 to TRBJ1-2, with TRBD1 matching over 7 bases. V shed 3 bases and J 8 bases; nucleotides not matched to a gene: 12. The germline CDR1 and CDR2 sequences are SQVTM and ANQGSEA. The CDR3 spans 14 residues. The CDR3 nucleotides read TGCAGCGTTGACCCGACTGGGACAGCCGCGGGCTACACCTTC. This gives the protein CSVDPTGTAAGYTF.

This clone turned up a few times. V and J are TRBV9 and TRBJ2-3; the match to TRBD2 covers 9 bases. The CDR3 runs 18 residues. CDR1 SGDLS and CDR2 YYNGEE come from the germline V gene. Trimming at V came to 3 bases and at J to 2 bases, leaving 13 bases not matched to a gene. The CDR3 nucleotides read TGTGCCAGCAGCGCAGCTTCCGGCGGGACTAGCTTCACAGATACGCAGTATTTT. This translates into CASSAASGGTSFTDTQYF.

In this sample, this clone turned up a few times. The chain uses TRBV5-8 and TRBJ2-2; the D gene is possibly TRBD1 (6 bases). The CDR3 has 15 residues. Between the trimmed V and J ends, which lost 4 bases and 7 bases, there was a span of 17 bases. Germline V gene sequence: CDR1 SGHTS, CDR2 YDEGEE. The CDR3 DNA reads TGTGCCAGCAGCGCCGGAACAGGGAAGAACGGGGAGCTGTTTTTT. It encodes CASSAGTGKNGELFF.

The chain links TRBV28 to TRBJ2-7, with D possibly matching TRBD2 (5 bases). The CDR3 length is 15 residues. Germline CDR1 and CDR2: MDHEN and SYDVKM. Trimming left V 1 base short and J 2 bases short, with 12 bases between. The CDR3 DNA sequence: TGTGCCAGCAGTTTATCTGGGCGGGCCGCCTACGAGCAGTACTTC. Its translation is CASSLSGRAAYEQYF.